The 10 T cell receptor beta chains below come from one sample, sequenced in a study of shared clonotypes between healthy human individuals (dated by TCRdb to the early 2020s). Library preparation used the immunoSEQ multiplex PCR assay. In its TCRdb copy, this immuneACCESS table keeps in-frame sequences only and misses some clones. Where compared with another copy, unresolved V genes explain less than half of these, and the others have no known cause. The sample table lists around 2,000,000 clones, 85% to 95% of them with a count of one. Roughly 0.13% of the sample is in the top ten clones. Sample: naive CD4+ T cells sorted from blood. In light of the paper, this sample's cell subset or site label describes: CD45RA+ positively selected. These receptors originate from a man aged 18 to 30 in good health.

The V call is TRBV9, the J call TRBJ2-2; D is unclear. Germline lookup yields CDR1 SGDLS and CDR2 YYNGEE. The CDR3 covers 15 residues. The germline V and J ends were trimmed by 0 bases and 1 base, with 7 bases remaining between them. CDR3 coding DNA: TGTGCCAGCAGCGTAGGGTCCCGGAACACCGGGGAGCTGTTTTTT. Translating it yields CASSVGSRNTGELFF.

The chain has TRBV28 and TRBJ2-7, with a possible D match to TRBD1 (5 bases). The CDR3 totals 13 residues. Germline V gene data show CDR1 as MDHEN and CDR2 as SYDVKM. V was pared by 10 bases and J by 2 bases, with 15 bases between. CDR3 region: CATEGPGPYEQYF. The CDR3 nucleotides read TGTGCCACCGAAGGACCAGGGCCCTACGAGCAGTACTTC.

Worth noting for this clone: One junction end does not reproduce the germline sequence, and a read error may be involved. The J gene is TRBJ2-7, the V gene TRBV7-2; 9 positions agree with TRBD1. This CDR3 has 15 amino acids. The germline V gene encodes CDR1 SGHTA and CDR2 FQGNSA. This CDR3 is CASTLKGQGTYEQYF. In nucleotides, the CDR3 is TGTGCCAGCACCTTAAAGGGACAGGGCACCTACGAGCAGTACTTC.

The chain has TRBV10-1 and TRBJ1-5; D might be TRBD1 (6 bases). CDR1 is WNHNN, CDR2 SYGVQD, per germline (reference sequence). The CDR3 runs 15 residues. With 0 bases removed from V and 3 bases from J, the gap between germline ends came to 9 bases. The CDR3 DNA is TGCGCCAGCAGTGAGTCCCGGGACAACAATCAGCCCCAGCATTTT. Encoded protein: CASSESRDNNQPQHF.

The chain employs TRBV2 and TRBJ2-7; 7 bases align to TRBD1. J was trimmed by 2 bases and V by 10 bases; bases with no gene match: 5. The CDR3 covers 12 residues. Germline CDR1 reads SNHLY; CDR2 reads FYNNEI. The CDR3 nucleotides are TGTGCCACCGGACAGGTTACCTACGAGCAGTACTTC. Translating gives CATGQVTYEQYF.

This sequence joins TRBV2 and TRBJ2-7; possible D gene TRBD2, 5 bases. This CDR3 is built from 14 residues. V was cut by 4 bases and J by 2 bases, with 12 bases left in between. Germline V gene data show CDR1 as SNHLY and CDR2 as FYNNEI. In DNA form, the CDR3 reads TGTGCCAGCAGTGGACTACCCTCCGCCTACGAGCAGTACTTC. It codes for CASSGLPSAYEQYF.

The rearrangement joins TRBV18 to TRBJ2-1; possibly TRBD1 or TRBD2 for D (7 bases each). This CDR3 has 14 residues. Trimming left V 4 bases short and J 13 bases short, with 20 bases between. Germline V gene sequence: CDR1 KGHSH, CDR2 LQKENI. CDR3 residues: CASSRTQGGTDQFF. The CDR3 DNA sequence: TGTGCCAGCTCACGAACTCAGGGGGGGACCGACCAGTTCTTC.

The rearrangement joins TRBV27 to TRBJ2-7, with D tentatively TRBD2 (7 bases). V dropped 5 bases and J dropped 0 bases, with 14 bases sitting between them. The CDR3 is made up of 15 amino acids. Germline lookup yields CDR1 MNHEY and CDR2 SMNVEV (reference sequence). CDR3 residues: CASSPVRGGSYEQYF. CDR3 DNA: TGTGCCAGCAGTCCAGTGAGGGGGGGCTCCTACGAGCAGTACTTC.

The rearrangement links TRBV5-4 to TRBJ1-4, with D perhaps TRBD1 (5 bases). The CDR3 sequence is 16 residues long. Looked up from germline, CDR1 is SGHNT and CDR2 is YYREEE (reference sequence). Trimming stripped 4 bases from V and 4 bases from J, with 17 bases between. The CDR3 DNA sequence: TGTGCCAGCAGCGAATGGGCCGGGACGGATAATGAAAAACTGTTTTTT. Protein product: CASSEWAGTDNEKLFF.

The gene calls are TRBV6-6 and TRBJ1-2; no clear D. Germline V gene data show CDR1 as MNHNY and CDR2 as SVGAGI (reference sequence). The CDR3 has 14 residues. Between the trimmed V and J ends, which lost 0 bases and 4 bases, there was a span of 9 bases. The CDR3 protein is CASSYSRVGYGYTF. The CDR3 DNA is TGTGCCAGCAGTTACTCGAGGGTCGGCTATGGCTACACCTTC.